This TCR beta chain comes out of a study of cytomegalovirus exposure and HLA in healthy donors. Overall study findings and caveats: Association with HLA alleles at 0.05 false discovery rate was found for around 17,000 TCR beta sequences in a later analysis.

Primers included in the PCR were 60 Vbeta and 13 Jbeta primers. Libraries were prepared by immunoSEQ multiplex PCR; TCRdb keeps only in-frame clonotypes and omits some of them. The sample holds roughly 130,000 clones; roughly 88% are singletons and the top ten take about 2.5%. The CDR3 runs to 15 residues. The V gene's germline CDR1 is MNHEY and CDR2 SMNVEV (reference sequence). The ends lost 6 bases at V and 4 bases at J; junction bases unmatched: 6. With regard to this clone: Its antigen is unidentified.

Sequencing was done on a sample of PBMCs. The chain couples TRBV27 to TRBJ2-1; TRBD1 matches 10 bases. The TCR comes from a man aged 50-59 years in good health and CMV-seronegative. CDR3 amino acids: CASSTGTGEYNEQFF. The DNA of the CDR3 is TGTGCCAGCAGCACCGGGACAGGGGAGTACAATGAGCAGTTCTTC.